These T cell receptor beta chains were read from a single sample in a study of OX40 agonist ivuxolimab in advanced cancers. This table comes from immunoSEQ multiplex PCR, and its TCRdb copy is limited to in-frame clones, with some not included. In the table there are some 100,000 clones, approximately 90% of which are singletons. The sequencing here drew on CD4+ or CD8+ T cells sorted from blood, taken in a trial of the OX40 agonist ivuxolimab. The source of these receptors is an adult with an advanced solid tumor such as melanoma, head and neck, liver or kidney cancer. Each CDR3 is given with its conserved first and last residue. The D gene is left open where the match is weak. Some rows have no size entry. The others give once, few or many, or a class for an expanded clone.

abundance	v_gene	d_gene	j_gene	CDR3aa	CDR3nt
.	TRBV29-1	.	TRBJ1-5	CSVRGMAGQPQHF	TGCAGCGTGAGGGGTATGGCAGGTCAGCCCCAGCATTTT
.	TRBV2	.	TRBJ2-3	CASRTETTDTQYF	TGTGCCAGCAGGACCGAAACTACTGATACGCAGTATTTT
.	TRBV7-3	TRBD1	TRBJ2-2	CASSARTGDTGELFF	TGTGCCAGCAGCGCCCGGACAGGGGACACCGGGGAGCTGTTTTTT
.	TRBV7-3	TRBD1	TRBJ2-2	CASSSRPTGVSGELFF	TGTGCCAGCAGCTCCCGACCCACAGGGGTGTCGGGGGAGCTGTTTTTT
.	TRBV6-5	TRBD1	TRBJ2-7	CASSYGTGTGGYEQYF	TGTGCCAGCAGTTACGGGACCGGGACAGGGGGCTACGAGCAGTACTTC
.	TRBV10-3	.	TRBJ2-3	CATLGRLADTQYF	TGTGCCACCCTCGGGAGATTGGCAGATACGCAGTATTTT
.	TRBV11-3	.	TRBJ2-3	CASSLAPRVGVAEHTDTQYF	TGTGCCAGCAGCTTAGCCCCACGGGTAGGGGTAGCAGAGCACACAGATACGCAGTATTTT
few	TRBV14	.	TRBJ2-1	CASSQPAGRKVMQQFF	TGTGCCAGCAGCCAACCGGCAGGACGGAAAGTAATGCAGCAGTTCTTC
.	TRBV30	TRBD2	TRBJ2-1	CAWSVRLAGGPHDNEQFF	TGTGCCTGGAGTGTACGACTAGCGGGAGGGCCGCACGACAATGAGCAGTTCTTC
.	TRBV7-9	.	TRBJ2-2	CASSPGERTANTGELFF	TGTGCCAGCAGCCCCGGGGAGAGAACGGCGAACACCGGGGAGCTGTTTTTT
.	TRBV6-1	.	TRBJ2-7	CASKGTGSSYEQYF	TGTGCCAGCAAGGGAACAGGGAGCTCCTACGAGCAGTACTTC
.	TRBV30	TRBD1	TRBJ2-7	CAWSQDRGIYQYF	TGTGCCTGGAGTCAGGACAGGGGGATTTACCAGTACTTC
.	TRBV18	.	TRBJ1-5	CASSPLGGTNQPQHF	TGTGCCAGCTCACCATTGGGGGGGACCAATCAGCCCCAGCATTTT
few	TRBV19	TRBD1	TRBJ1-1	CASKQGAVNTEAFF	TGTGCCAGTAAGCAGGGGGCGGTGAACACTGAAGCTTTCTTT
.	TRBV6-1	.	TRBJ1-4	CASTRRGFGEKLFF	TGTGCCAGCACCAGAAGGGGTTTCGGAGAAAAACTGTTTTTT
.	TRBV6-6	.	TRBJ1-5	CASTPGGARGVQPQHF	TGTGCCAGCACCCCGGGCGGGGCTAGAGGGGTTCAGCCCCAGCATTTT
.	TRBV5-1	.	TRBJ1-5	CASSLDFGSNQPQHF	TGCGCCAGCAGCTTGGATTTTGGTAGCAATCAGCCCCAGCATTTT
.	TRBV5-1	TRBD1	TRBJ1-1	CASSFDRDAGNTEAFF	TGCGCCAGCAGCTTTGACAGGGATGCGGGGAACACTGAAGCTTTCTTT
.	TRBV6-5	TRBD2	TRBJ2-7	CASSYSSGSGGHEQYF	TGTGCCAGCAGTTACTCCTCCGGTAGCGGGGGACATGAGCAGTACTTC
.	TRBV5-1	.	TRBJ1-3	CASSLAGFSGLRNTIYF	TGCGCCAGCAGCTTGGCCGGTTTTTCGGGTCTTCGAAACACCATATATTTT
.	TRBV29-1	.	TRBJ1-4	CSAATGVEKLFF	TGCAGCGCCGCCACTGGCGTCGAAAAACTGTTTTTT
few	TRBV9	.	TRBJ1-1	CASSSQTENTEAFF	TGTGCCAGCAGCTCCCAGACGGAGAACACTGAAGCTTTCTTT
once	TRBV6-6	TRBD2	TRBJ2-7	CASSYPGGGYEQYF	TGTGCCAGCAGTTACCCCGGGGGGGGGTACGAGCAGTACTTC
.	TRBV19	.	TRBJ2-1	CASSISGGDEQFF	TGTGCCAGTAGTATTAGTGGGGGCGATGAGCAGTTCTTC
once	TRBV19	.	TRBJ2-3	CASSIPGRSSTDTQYF	TGTGCCAGTAGTATACCAGGCAGGTCAAGCACAGATACGCAGTATTTT
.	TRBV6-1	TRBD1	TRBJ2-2	CASSDPSGGGNTGELFF	TGTGCCAGCAGTGACCCTTCAGGGGGCGGGAACACCGGGGAGCTGTTTTTT
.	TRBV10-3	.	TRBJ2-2	CAISPADSIGELFF	TGTGCCATCAGTCCCGCGGACAGCATCGGGGAGCTGTTTTTT
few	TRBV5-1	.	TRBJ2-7	CASSLGDGSSYEQYF	TGCGCCAGCAGCTTGGGGGACGGAAGCTCCTACGAGCAGTACTTC
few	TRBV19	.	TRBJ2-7	CASSNQGRLSYEQYF	TGTGCCAGTAGTAATCAGGGGAGACTCTCCTACGAGCAGTACTTC
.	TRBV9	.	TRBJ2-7	CASSVGAGADHEQYF	TGTGCCAGCAGCGTAGGTGCAGGGGCAGATCACGAGCAGTACTTC
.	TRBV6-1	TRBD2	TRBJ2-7	CASSNGLARTYEQYF	TGTGCCAGCAGCAATGGACTAGCGAGGACCTACGAGCAGTACTTC
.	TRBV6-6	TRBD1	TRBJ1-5	CASSGQGRWQPQHF	TGTGCCAGCAGCGGACAGGGAAGGTGGCAGCCCCAGCATTTT
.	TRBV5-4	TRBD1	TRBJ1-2	CASSTTGTGSGYTF	TGTGCCAGCAGCACAACCGGGACAGGGTCCGGCTACACCTTC
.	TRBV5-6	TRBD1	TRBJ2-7	CASSPDRGRDEQYF	TGTGCCAGCAGCCCGGACAGGGGACGGGACGAGCAGTACTTC
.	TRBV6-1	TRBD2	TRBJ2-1	CASSAPSGRVNEQFF	TGTGCCAGCAGTGCCCCTAGCGGTAGGGTCAATGAGCAGTTCTTC
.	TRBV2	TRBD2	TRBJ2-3	CASSDWTSGGYTDTQYF	TGTGCCAGCAGTGATTGGACTAGCGGGGGGTACACAGATACGCAGTATTTT
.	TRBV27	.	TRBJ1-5	CASSPRQFNQPQHF	TGTGCCAGCAGTCCCAGACAGTTCAATCAGCCCCAGCATTTT
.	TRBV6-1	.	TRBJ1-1	CASTFEGTEAFF	TGTGCCAGCACGTTTGAGGGCACTGAAGCTTTCTTT
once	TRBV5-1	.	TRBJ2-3	CASSLGWSGTDTQYF	TGCGCCAGCAGCTTGGGGTGGTCGGGCACAGATACGCAGTATTTT
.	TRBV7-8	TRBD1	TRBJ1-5	CASSFDRVVPQHF	TGTGCCAGCAGCTTCGACAGGGTAGTGCCCCAGCATTTT
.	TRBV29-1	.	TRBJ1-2	CSAVWGPNYGYTF	TGCAGCGCTGTTTGGGGGCCCAACTATGGCTACACCTTC
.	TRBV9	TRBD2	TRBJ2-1	CASSGLAGGTNEQFF	TGTGCCAGCAGCGGACTAGCGGGAGGTACCAATGAGCAGTTCTTC
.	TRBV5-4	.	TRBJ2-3	CASSLGGWQGGTDTQYF	TGTGCCAGCAGCTTGGGGGGGTGGCAGGGTGGCACAGATACGCAGTATTTT
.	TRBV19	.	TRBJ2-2	CASNHLDRNTGELFF	TGTGCCAGTAACCATTTAGACAGGAACACCGGGGAGCTGTTTTTT
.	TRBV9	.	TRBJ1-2	CASSVRDWGDGYTF	TGTGCCAGCAGCGTCCGGGACTGGGGTGATGGCTACACCTTC
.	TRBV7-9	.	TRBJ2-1	CASSGDNPNEQFF	TGTGCCAGCAGCGGGGACAACCCCAATGAGCAGTTCTTC
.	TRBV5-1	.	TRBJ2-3	CASSSAGDTQYF	TGCGCCAGCAGCTCAGCCGGAGATACGCAGTATTTT
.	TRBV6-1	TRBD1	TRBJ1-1	CASRATGVTEAFF	TGTGCCAGCAGGGCGACAGGGGTTACTGAAGCTTTCTTT
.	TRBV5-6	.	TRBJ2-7	CASSLLGASYEQYF	TGTGCCAGCAGCTTGCTGGGGGCTTCCTACGAGCAGTACTTC
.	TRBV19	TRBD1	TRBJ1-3	CASRPGQTGNTIYF	TGTGCCAGTAGGCCGGGACAGACTGGAAACACCATATATTTT
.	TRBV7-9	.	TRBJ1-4	CASSPAGKGENEKLFF	TGTGCCAGCAGCCCAGCGGGCAAGGGGGAGAATGAAAAACTGTTTTTT
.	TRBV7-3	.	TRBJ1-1	CASSLYSAGNTEAFF	TGTGCCAGCAGCTTATATTCGGCAGGTAACACTGAAGCTTTCTTT
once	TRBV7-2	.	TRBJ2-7	CASSLALVPSYEQYF	TGTGCCAGCAGCTTAGCGCTAGTACCCTCCTACGAGCAGTACTTC
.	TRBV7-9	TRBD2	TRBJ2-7	CASRAEGGPYEQYF	TGTGCCAGCAGAGCTGAGGGAGGGCCCTACGAGCAGTACTTC
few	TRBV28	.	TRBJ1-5	CASSVPGRFNQPQHF	TGTGCCAGCAGTGTACCGGGACGGTTCAATCAGCCCCAGCATTTT
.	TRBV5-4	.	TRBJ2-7	CASSFLAGPYEQYF	TGTGCCAGCAGCTTTCTTGCGGGCCCCTACGAGCAGTACTTC
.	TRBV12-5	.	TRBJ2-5	CASGLGRTGLESQYF	TGTGCTAGTGGTTTGGGGAGGACTGGGTTAGAGTCCCAGTACTTC
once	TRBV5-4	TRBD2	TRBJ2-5	CASSSSSGTFQETQYF	TGTGCCAGCAGTTCTTCTAGCGGGACGTTCCAAGAGACCCAGTACTTC